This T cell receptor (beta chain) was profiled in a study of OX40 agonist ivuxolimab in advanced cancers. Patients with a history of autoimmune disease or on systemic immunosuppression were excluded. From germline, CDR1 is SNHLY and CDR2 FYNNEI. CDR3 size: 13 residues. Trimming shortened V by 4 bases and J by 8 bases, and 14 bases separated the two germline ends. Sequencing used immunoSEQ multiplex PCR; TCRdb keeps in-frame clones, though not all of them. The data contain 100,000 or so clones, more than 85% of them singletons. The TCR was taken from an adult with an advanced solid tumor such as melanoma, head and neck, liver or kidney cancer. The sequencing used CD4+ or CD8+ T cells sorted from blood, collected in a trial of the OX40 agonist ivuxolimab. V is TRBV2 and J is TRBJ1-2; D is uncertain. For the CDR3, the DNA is TGTGCCAGCAGTGTTCGTGCCGTGGGAGGCTACACCTTC. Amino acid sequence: CASSVRAVGGYTF.